Listed below are T cell receptor beta chains from one sample, sequenced in a study of T cell changes during pregnancy in multiple sclerosis. Using immunoSEQ multiplex PCR, the repertoire was profiled, and TCRdb retains in-frame clones only, with some absent. The sample yields around 71,000 clones, approximately 90% seen once. Sample: peripheral blood, taken in the third trimester of pregnancy. Receptors originate from a female donor with multiple sclerosis, enrolled in a pregnancy study. The CDR3 runs from the conserved cysteine through the conserved F or W.

V: TRBV7-9
J: TRBJ2-7
length: 17
CDR3: CASSSNTGTSFQYEQYF

V: TRBV7-2
J: TRBJ1-1
length: 13
CDR3: CASSIQPNTEAFF

V: TRBV5-6
J: TRBJ2-2
length: 18
CDR3: CASSLAPLTWDFTGELFF

V: TRBV19
J: TRBJ2-1
length: 13
CDR3: CASSRGNYNEQFF

V: TRBV7-2
J: TRBJ2-7
length: 13
CDR3: CASSAGHHYEQYF

V: TRBV5-1
J: TRBJ1-1
length: 13
CDR3: CASSSNRGTEAFF

V: TRBV28
J: TRBJ1-1
length: 15
CDR3: CASSFSWEGNTEAFF

V: TRBV11-2
J: TRBJ1-1
length: 16
CDR3: CASSLGPTGLNTEAFF

V: TRBV5-6
J: TRBJ1-4
length: 13
CDR3: CASSQGALEKLFF

V: TRBV2
J: TRBJ2-4
length: 14
CDR3: CASSEWQGRNIQYF

V: TRBV30
J: TRBJ2-7
length: 13
CDR3: CAWSLGLRDEQYF

V: TRBV2
J: TRBJ2-1
length: 14
CDR3: CASSGTGYPNEQFF

V: TRBV9
J: TRBJ2-2
length: 16
CDR3: CASSVVAGGFTGELFF

V: TRBV6-5
J: TRBJ2-7
length: 15
CDR3: CASTLRDSAAYEQYF

V: TRBV2
J: TRBJ2-2
length: 12
CDR3: CASRQGAGELFF

V: TRBV19
J: TRBJ2-1
length: 16
CDR3: CASSQRGGSSYNEQFF

V: TRBV5-4
J: TRBJ2-1
length: 17
CDR3: CASSSGPIRGTYNEQFF

V: TRBV29-1
J: TRBJ2-7
length: 14
CDR3: CSVAGDRDIYEQYF

V: TRBV5-6
J: TRBJ1-5
length: 16
CDR3: CASSLAKAGHNQPQHF

V: TRBV5-5
J: TRBJ1-2
length: 14
CDR3: CASSPGQANYGYTF

V: TRBV6-5
J: TRBJ1-1
length: 13
CDR3: CASNLQGTTEAFF

V: TRBV2
J: TRBJ1-2
length: 15
CDR3: CASSEDLAGGYGYTF

V: TRBV4-3
J: TRBJ2-7
length: 20
CDR3: CASSQDVGTGGGVGVHEQYF

V: TRBV9
J: TRBJ1-2
length: 13
CDR3: CASSVGQFYGYTF

V: TRBV9
J: TRBJ2-5
length: 15
CDR3: CASSVGVGQGETQYF

V: TRBV10-3
J: TRBJ1-1
length: 12
CDR3: CAISTANTEAFF

V: TRBV7-3
J: TRBJ2-5
length: 13
CDR3: CASSPGLQETQYF

V: TRBV15
J: TRBJ2-6
length: 17
CDR3: CATSRDFRGGGANVLTF

V: TRBV5-6
J: TRBJ1-2
length: 14
CDR3: CASNKGKPNYGYTF

V: TRBV7-2
J: TRBJ2-7
length: 14
CDR3: CASSLISGYGEQYF

V: TRBV2
J: TRBJ1-4
length: 11
CDR3: CASSDFEKLFF

V: TRBV18
J: TRBJ1-2
length: 15
CDR3: CASSPGGGLKYGYTF

V: TRBV28
J: TRBJ2-7
length: 14
CDR3: CASSLIPSSYEQYF

V: TRBV10-3
J: TRBJ1-5
length: 15
CDR3: CATRSEQHSNQPQHF

V: TRBV5-4
J: TRBJ2-5
length: 12
CDR3: CASSGGGETQYF

V: TRBV12-5
J: TRBJ1-1
length: 14
CDR3: CASGRTGMNTEAFF

V: TRBV28
J: TRBJ2-2
length: 16
CDR3: CASSSRTSGYTGELFF

V: TRBV6-4
J: TRBJ1-5
length: 14
CDR3: CASSFQHGNPPQHF

V: TRBV5-6
J: TRBJ2-7
length: 16
CDR3: CASSPGDAEAWDEQYF

V: TRBV29-1
J: TRBJ2-1
length: 13
CDR3: CSDGTGPYNERFF

V: TRBV7-3
J: TRBJ2-7
length: 15
CDR3: CASSLGSGAGYEQYF

V: TRBV2
J: TRBJ2-2
length: 18
CDR3: CASLLRTSFSGSTGELFF

V: TRBV5-1
J: TRBJ1-2
length: 14
CDR3: CASSFGQVYYGYTF

V: TRBV5-6
J: TRBJ2-1
length: 16
CDR3: CASSWGTGGLYNEQFF

V: TRBV30
J: TRBJ2-1
length: 18
CDR3: CAWSGLAGGGISYNEQFF

V: TRBV29-1
J: TRBJ1-4
length: 14
CDR3: CSACRDRANEKLFF

V: TRBV27
J: TRBJ2-7
length: 20
CDR3: CASSLSMSGLAGGQTYEQYF

V: TRBV6-5
J: TRBJ2-5
length: 16
CDR3: CASSSMAGVLQETQYF

V: TRBV30
J: TRBJ1-5
length: 15
CDR3: CAWSRPGTVNQPQHF

V: TRBV7-6
J: TRBJ2-1
length: 13
CDR3: CASSSLGYNEQFF

V: TRBV10-3
J: TRBJ1-4
length: 15
CDR3: CAISIGTGGDEKLFF

V: TRBV18
J: TRBJ1-1
length: 12
CDR3: CASSVQDTEAFF